A single TCR beta chain is shown here with its context. Its specificity is unknown. This record belongs to a study of cytomegalovirus exposure and HLA in healthy donors. Across the study: Of some 400 genotyped donors, about 80% clustered with self-reported Caucasian donors. General study points: CMV serostatus was the only recorded immune exposure for donors. TRBV6-2, TRBV6-3 and other indistinguishable V segments were excluded.

The ends were cut back, 0 bases at V and 0 bases at J, with 12 bases in the middle. Germline lookup yields CDR1 ENHRY and CDR2 SYGVKD. This CDR3 contains 17 residues. Use of 60 Vbeta and 13 Jbeta primers characterized the PCR. Some clones are missing from TCRdb's copy, which holds only in-frame ones; the method was immunoSEQ multiplex PCR. This table holds around 50,000 clones, approximately 80% found once. The V gene is TRBV10-3, the J gene TRBJ1-5; no clear D. The specimen was PBMCs. The receptor's source is a man aged 35-49 years in good health and CMV-seronegative. The CDR3 nucleotides are TGTGCCATCAGTGAGTCATTGGCTAGAAATAGCAATCAGCCCCAGCATTTT. This sequence encodes CAISESLARNSNQPQHF.